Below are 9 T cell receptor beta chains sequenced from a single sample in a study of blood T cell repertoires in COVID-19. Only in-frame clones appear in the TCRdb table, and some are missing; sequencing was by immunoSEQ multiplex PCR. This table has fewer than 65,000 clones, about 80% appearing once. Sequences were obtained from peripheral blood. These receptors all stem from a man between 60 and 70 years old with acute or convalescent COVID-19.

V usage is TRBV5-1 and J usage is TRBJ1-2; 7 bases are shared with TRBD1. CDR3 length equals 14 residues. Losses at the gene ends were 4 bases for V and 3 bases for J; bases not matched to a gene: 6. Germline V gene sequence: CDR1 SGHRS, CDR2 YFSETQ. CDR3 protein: CASSPGTVDYGYTF. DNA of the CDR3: TGCGCCAGCAGCCCGGGGACAGTAGACTATGGCTACACCTTC.

CDR3 sequence reads: CASSLSPLAGGGSGELFF. CDR3 in DNA: TGTGCCAGCAGTCTCTCCCCTCTAGCGGGCGGGGGATCCGGGGAGCTGTTTTTT. The chain couples TRBV6-6 to TRBJ2-2; 8 nucleotides line up with TRBD2. V shed 5 bases, J shed 6 bases, and the junction held 17 bases outside the gene matches. Germline assignment: CDR1 MNHNY and CDR2 SVGAGI (reference sequence). The CDR3 has 18 amino acids.

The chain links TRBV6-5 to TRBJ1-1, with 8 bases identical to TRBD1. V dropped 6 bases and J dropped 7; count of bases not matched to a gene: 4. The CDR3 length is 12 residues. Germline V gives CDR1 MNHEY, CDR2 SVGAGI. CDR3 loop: CASRSGGHEAFF. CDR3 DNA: TGTGCCAGCAGGTCAGGGGGCCATGAAGCTTTCTTT.

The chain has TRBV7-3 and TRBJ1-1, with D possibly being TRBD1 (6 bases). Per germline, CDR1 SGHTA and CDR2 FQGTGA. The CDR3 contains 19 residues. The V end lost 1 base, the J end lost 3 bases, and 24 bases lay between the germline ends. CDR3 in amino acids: CASSLNGQDRKPLDTEAFF. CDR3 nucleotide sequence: TGTGCCAGCAGCTTAAACGGCCAGGACAGAAAGCCCCTAGACACTGAAGCTTTCTTT.

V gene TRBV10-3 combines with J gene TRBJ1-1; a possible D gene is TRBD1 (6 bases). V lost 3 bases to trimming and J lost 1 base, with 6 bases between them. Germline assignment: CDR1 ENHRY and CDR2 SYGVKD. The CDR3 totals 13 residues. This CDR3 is CAISDRGNTEAFF. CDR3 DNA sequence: TGTGCCATCAGTGACAGGGGGAACACTGAAGCTTTCTTT.

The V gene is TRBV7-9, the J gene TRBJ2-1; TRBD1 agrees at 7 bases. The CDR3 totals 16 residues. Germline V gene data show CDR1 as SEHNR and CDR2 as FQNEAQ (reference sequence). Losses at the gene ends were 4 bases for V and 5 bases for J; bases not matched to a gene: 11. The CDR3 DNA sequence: TGTGCCAGCAGCTCCATAACAGGGGCACCACACAATGAGCAGTTCTTC. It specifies CASSSITGAPHNEQFF. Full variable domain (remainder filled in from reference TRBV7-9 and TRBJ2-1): DTGVSQNPRHKITKRGQNVTFRCDPISEHNRLYWYRQTLGQGPEFLTYFQNEAQLEKSRLLSDRFSAERPKGSFSTLEIQRTEQGDSAMYLCASSSITGAPHNEQFFGPGTRLTVL.

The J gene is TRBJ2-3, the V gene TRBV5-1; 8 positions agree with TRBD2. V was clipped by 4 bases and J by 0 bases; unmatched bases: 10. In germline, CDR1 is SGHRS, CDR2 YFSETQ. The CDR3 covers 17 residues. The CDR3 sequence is CASSPVVSGGSTDTQYF. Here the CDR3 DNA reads TGCGCCAGCAGCCCGGTGGTCAGCGGGGGTAGCACAGATACGCAGTATTTT.

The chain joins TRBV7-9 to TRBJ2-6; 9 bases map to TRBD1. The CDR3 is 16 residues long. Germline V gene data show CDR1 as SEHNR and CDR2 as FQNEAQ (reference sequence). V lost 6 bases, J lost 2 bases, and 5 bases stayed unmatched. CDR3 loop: CASRRTGDPGANVLTF. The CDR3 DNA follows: TGTGCCAGCAGGAGGACAGGGGACCCTGGGGCCAACGTCCTGACTTTC.

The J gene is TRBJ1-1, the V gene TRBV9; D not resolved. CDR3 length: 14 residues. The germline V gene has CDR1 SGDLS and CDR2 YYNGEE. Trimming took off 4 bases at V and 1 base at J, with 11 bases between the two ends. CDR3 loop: CASSPQHPNTEAFF. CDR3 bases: TGTGCCAGCAGCCCTCAACACCCGAACACTGAAGCTTTCTTT.